The source of this TCR beta chain is a study of Graves' ophthalmopathy and Graves' hyperthyroidism. CDR1 and CDR2 (germline): MDHEN, SYDVKM. This CDR3 comprises 13 residues. This clonotype was picked up many times. The junction shows a germline mismatch at one end, possibly a read error. The sequenced template was RNA, covering the TCR beta CDR3 region. The library came from an HTBI-primed first-round RT-PCR and a second-round multiplex PCR. In TCRdb, the multiplex PCR reads were re-called with MiXCR into one record per CDR3 protein. The repertoire includes fewer than 600,000 distinct CDR3 sequences, approximately 15% of them detected once, and about 9.4% sits in the top ten.

Sequencing was carried out using blood. The TCR originated in a young woman with Graves' ophthalmopathy. This chain uses TRBV28 with TRBJ2-7; D not certain. The CDR3 sequence: CASSLRTSNEQYF. CDR3 DNA: TGTGCCAGCAGTTTACGGACCTCCAACGAGCAGTACTTC. The entire variable domain, with the rest obtained from reference TRBV28 and TRBJ2-7, is as follows: DVKVTQSSRYLVKRTGEKVFLECVQDMDHENMFWYRQDPGLGLRLIYFSYDVKMKEKGDIPEGYSVSREKKERFSLILESASTNQTSMYLCASSLRTSNEQYFGPGTRLTVT.